This T cell receptor beta chain was profiled in a study of OX40 agonist ivuxolimab in advanced cancers. About the study: Cohort: approximately 83% men, mean age roughly 60, aged roughly 20 to 79. Study-wide results and limits: Some of the lowest clonal expansion was seen in partial responders at 0.1-3.0 mg/kg. Fewer expanded clones were found on average in CD4+ than in CD8+ T cells.

The CDR3 sequence is 11 residues long. The J segment lost 10 bases and the V segment lost 8 bases, leaving 5 bases of the junction unmatched. CDR1 and CDR2 (germline): SGHTA, FQGNSA. A remark on this clone: The antigen remains unidentified.

Here immunoSEQ multiplex PCR was the method, and the copy in TCRdb shows in-frame clones only, minus some. The table shows approximately 50,000 clones, with 65% to 85% occurring only once. This clonotype was obtained from an adult with an advanced solid tumor such as melanoma, head and neck, liver or kidney cancer. Sequences were derived from CD4+ or CD8+ T cells sorted from blood, sampled in a trial of the OX40 agonist ivuxolimab. The chain links TRBV7-2 to TRBJ2-1, with 7 bases that match TRBD2. The CDR3 is CASAGEVEQFF. CDR3 DNA sequence: TGTGCCAGCGCGGGGGAGGTAGAGCAGTTCTTC.